A single sample is the source of the 30 T cell receptor beta chains below, sequenced in a study of blood T cell repertoires in COVID-19. Clones were read by immunoSEQ multiplex PCR, and TCRdb kept only the in-frame ones, dropping some. The repertoire holds some 120,000 clones, with under 85% as singletons. The sample was PBMCs or T cells enriched from blood (not recorded which). All receptors come from a man aged 25 to 45 who had recovered from COVID-19.

The chain uses TRBV19 and TRBJ2-2; 12 bases agree with TRBD2. CDR1 and CDR2 from the germline V gene are LNHDA and SQIVND (reference sequence). This CDR3 is built from 17 residues. V trimming: 8 bases; J trimming: 0 bases; junction bases outside the gene matches: 7. The CDR3 sequence: CASRGLAGFSNTGELFF. The CDR3 DNA is TGTGCCAGTCGAGGACTAGCGGGATTCTCGAACACCGGGGAGCTGTTTTTT.

J is TRBJ2-2 and V is TRBV2, with 10 bases matching TRBD2. The J segment lost 6 bases and the V segment lost 7 bases, leaving 5 bases of the junction unmatched. This CDR3 region has 14 residues. CDR1 and CDR2 from the germline V gene are SNHLY and FYNNEI. Here the CDR3 DNA reads TGTGCCAGCAAGGAGCGGGGGGGCCCCGGGGAGCTGTTTTTT. Amino acids: CASKERGGPGELFF. The full variable domain, its missing parts supplied by reference TRBV2 and TRBJ2-2, is EPEVTQTPSHQVTQMGQEVILRCVPISNHLYFYWYRQILGQKVEFLVSFYNNEISEKSEIFDDQFSVERPDGSNFTLKIRSTKLEDSAMYFCASKERGGPGELFFGEGSRLTVL.

The gene calls are TRBV7-9 and TRBJ1-1; D is perhaps TRBD1 (5 bases). Per the germline V gene, CDR1 is SEHNR and CDR2 is FQNEAQ (reference sequence). Trimming shortened V by 3 bases and J by 5 bases, and 7 bases separated the two germline ends. The length of the CDR3 is 12 residues. The CDR3 sequence: CASSLPGTEAFF. In nucleotides, the CDR3 is TGTGCCAGCAGCTTGCCAGGGACTGAAGCTTTCTTT.

V and J are TRBV6-6 and TRBJ2-1; 11 bases are a match to TRBD2. The CDR3 extends over 16 amino acids. The V gene's germline CDR1 is MNHNY and CDR2 SVGAGI (reference sequence). After removal of 4 bases from V and 7 bases from J, the junction contained 9 bases not matched to a gene. The CDR3 DNA reads as TGTGCCAGCAGTTTTGTAGCGGGAGGGTTATGGAATGAGCAGTTCTTC. Translated: CASSFVAGGLWNEQFF.

About this clone: Different DNA sequences within this sample yield the same CDR3. J is TRBJ1-5 and V is TRBV7-2; D perhaps matches TRBD1 (5 bases). From germline, CDR1 is SGHTA and CDR2 FQGNSA. CDR3 length: 15 amino acids. V gave up 5 bases and J gave up 1 base, with 12 bases separating them. The CDR3 loop reads CASSPRAGSNQPQHF. The CDR3 nucleotides read TGTGCCAGCAGCCCCAGGGCGGGGAGCAATCAGCCCCAGCATTTT.

This rearrangement joins TRBV28 to TRBJ1-2; 8 bases are a match to TRBD1. Germline V gives CDR1 MDHEN, CDR2 SYDVKM. V lost 4 bases, J lost 7 bases, and 8 bases stayed unmatched. This CDR3 has 14 residues. The chain's CDR3 is CASSYPDRVGGYTF. The CDR3 nucleotides read TGTGCCAGCAGTTACCCGGACAGGGTGGGTGGCTACACCTTC.

V gene TRBV30 combines with J gene TRBJ2-3; D might be TRBD1 (6 bases). Trimming removed 2 bases at V and 7 bases at J, with 19 bases between. The length of the CDR3 is 15 residues. The germline V gene encodes CDR1 GTSNPN and CDR2 SVGIG (reference sequence). In DNA, the CDR3 is TGTGCCTGGAGTATAGGGACACAGGACCAGAATACGCAGTATTTT. This gives the protein CAWSIGTQDQNTQYF. The variable domain in full, with the rest retrieved from reference TRBV30 and TRBJ2-3, is SQTIHQWPATLVQPVGSPLSLECTVEGTSNPNLYWYRQAAGRGLQLLFYSVGIGQISSEVPQNLSASRPQDRQFILSSKKLLLSDSGFYLCAWSIGTQDQNTQYFGPGTRLTVL.

This clone came up once. The rearrangement uses TRBV30 and TRBJ1-1; D remains unclear. V dropped 7 bases and J dropped 1 base, with 10 bases sitting between them. This CDR3 has 12 residues. Germline V lookup: CDR1 GTSNPN, CDR2 SVGIG (reference sequence). For the CDR3, the DNA is TGTGCCTCCGCGACAACGAACACTGAAGCTTTCTTT. Its translation: CASATTNTEAFF.

The rearrangement uses TRBV4-2 and TRBJ1-1, with a weak D call TRBD1 (6 bases). Germline V gene sequence: CDR1 LGHNA, CDR2 YNFKEQ. Trimming shortened V by 3 bases and J by 1 base, and 12 bases separated the two germline ends. This CDR3 has 15 amino acids. The CDR3 DNA reads as TGTGCCAGCAGCCAGTTAGGGACAACGAACACTGAAGCTTTCTTT. This encodes CASSQLGTTNTEAFF.

This clone was seen once. The rearrangement uses TRBV28 and TRBJ1-4; possibly TRBD1 for D (5 bases). The length of the CDR3 is 15 residues. Per germline, CDR1 MDHEN and CDR2 SYDVKM. Trimming left V 10 bases short and J 0 bases short, with 15 bases between. CDR3 DNA sequence: TGTGCCACTGCGACAGCATCTGCAACTAATGAAAAACTGTTTTTT. Its translation is CATATASATNEKLFF. The full variable domain, completed using reference TRBV28 and TRBJ1-4, is DVKVTQSSRYLVKRTGEKVFLECVQDMDHENMFWYRQDPGLGLRLIYFSYDVKMKEKGDIPEGYSVSREKKERFSLILESASTNQTSMYLCATATASATNEKLFFGSGTQLSVL.

This chain links TRBV5-1 with TRBJ2-7, with a tentative D call TRBD1 (6 bases). Germline-derived CDR1 and CDR2 are SGHRS and YFSETQ. The CDR3 loop spans 13 amino acids. V dropped 6 bases and J dropped 3 bases, with 13 bases sitting between them. The CDR3 reads CASTWDTGYEQYF. CDR3 nucleotide sequence: TGCGCCAGCACTTGGGACACCGGCTACGAGCAGTACTTC.

This rearrangement joins TRBV12-3 or TRBV12-4 to TRBJ1-2, with TRBD1 as a possible D gene (5 bases). CDR3 size: 13 residues. V dropped 5 bases and J dropped 5 bases, with 12 bases sitting between them. CDR3 nucleotide sequence: TGTGCCAGCAGTACGGGACTGCTGTATGGCTACACCTTC. Its translation is CASSTGLLYGYTF.

This clone came up a few times. V usage is TRBV27 and J usage is TRBJ2-7; weak D call: TRBD2 (6 bases). The V gene's germline CDR1 is MNHEY and CDR2 SMNVEV (reference sequence). Deletions cut 6 bases from V and 0 bases from J, with 15 bases between. The CDR3 covers 15 residues. Here the CDR3 DNA reads TGTGCCAGCAGCACTGGGACTTCCTACTCCTACGAGCAGTACTTC. This codes for CASSTGTSYSYEQYF.

The count of this clone is one. The chain uses TRBV6-1 and TRBJ1-1; 8 bases fit TRBD1. This CDR3 has 15 amino acids. From germline, CDR1 is MNHNS and CDR2 SASEGT. V was pared by 4 bases and J by 4 bases, with 8 bases of the junction left unmatched. CDR3 protein: CASSGAGGAGTEAFF. The CDR3 DNA follows: TGTGCCAGCAGTGGAGCAGGGGGCGCGGGCACTGAAGCTTTCTTT.

A single count supports this clone. The V and J genes are TRBV7-6 and TRBJ1-2, with 7 nucleotides matching TRBD1. V was clipped by 4 bases and J by 4 bases; unmatched bases: 9. Germline CDR1 reads SGHVS; CDR2 reads FNYEAQ. The CDR3 spans 15 residues. The CDR3 loop reads CASSSGPGGSYGYTF. The CDR3 nucleotides are TGTGCCAGCAGCTCAGGGCCAGGGGGAAGCTATGGCTACACCTTC.

The gene calls are TRBV21-1 and TRBJ1-3; TRBD1, the D gene given by the table, was not confirmed from the DNA. TRBV21-1 is deemed a pseudogene. CDR3 size: 14 residues. CDR3: CASSRDRGSNTIYF. CDR3 DNA sequence: TGTGCCAGCAGCAGAGACAGGGGATCAAACACCATATATTTT.

The chain combines TRBV18 with TRBJ1-6; 8 nucleotides match TRBD1. Germline V gene data show CDR1 as KGHSH and CDR2 as LQKENI. This CDR3 spans 12 amino acids. V was pared by 4 bases and J by 11 bases, with 1 base of the junction left unmatched. The CDR3 DNA sequence: TGTGCCAGCTCACAGGACAGGGCACCCCTCCACTTT. This translates into CASSQDRAPLHF.

The chain has TRBV6-1 and TRBJ2-7; TRBD2 aligns across 12 bases. J gave up 1 base and V 4 bases, and 5 bases lay outside the gene matches. This CDR3 is built from 16 residues. Looked up from germline, CDR1 is MNHNS and CDR2 is SASEGT. The CDR3 protein is CASSGPGTSGSYEQYF. DNA of the CDR3: TGTGCCAGCAGTGGCCCCGGGACTAGCGGGTCCTACGAGCAGTACTTC.

The chain combines TRBV10-3 with TRBJ2-3, with TRBD2 identical over 10 bases. V lost 3 bases and J lost 7; bases outside the gene matches: 13. Per the germline V gene, CDR1 is ENHRY and CDR2 is SYGVKD. The CDR3 loop spans 17 amino acids. CDR3 region: CAISENPSGSILNTQYF. The DNA of the CDR3 is TGTGCCATCAGTGAAAACCCTAGCGGGAGTATTTTAAATACGCAGTATTTT.

This clone showed up just a few times. The rearrangement links TRBV4-2 to TRBJ2-7, with D maybe TRBD2 (6 bases). Germline V lookup: CDR1 LGHNA, CDR2 YNFKEQ. This CDR3 is built from 15 residues. The ends were cut back, 0 bases at V and 3 bases at J, with 12 bases in the middle. The CDR3 protein is CASSQDGISGYEQYF. CDR3 sequence (DNA): TGTGCCAGCAGCCAAGACGGCATTAGCGGCTACGAGCAGTACTTC.

The chain has TRBV3-1 (or the pseudogene TRBV3-2) and TRBJ1-2; 7 nucleotides agree with TRBD1. Trimming removed 4 bases from V and 6 bases from J; junction bases left unmatched: 8. Germline values: CDR1 LGHDT, CDR2 YNNKEL (reference sequence). The length of the CDR3 is 14 residues. CDR3 bases: TGTGCCAGCAGCCCTAGACAGGGTAAGGATGGCTACACCTTC. It specifies CASSPRQGKDGYTF.

The chain uses TRBV7-3 and TRBJ1-1, with 7 bases that match TRBD1. V lost 0 bases to trimming and J lost 2 bases; unmatched junction nucleotides: 0. This CDR3 region has 14 residues. CDR1 and CDR2 from the germline V gene are SGHTA and FQGTGA. The CDR3 DNA sequence: TGTGCCAGCAGCTTAACAGGGGGCAACACTGAAGCTTTCTTT. This translates into CASSLTGGNTEAFF.

The V and J genes are TRBV3-1 (or the pseudogene TRBV3-2) and TRBJ1-1; no clear D. Germline V CDR1 and CDR2: LGHDT, YNNKEL (reference sequence). The CDR3 has 14 residues. V was clipped by 2 bases and J by 3 bases, with 10 bases between them. Here the CDR3 DNA reads TGTGCCAGCAGCCAAAAGGGAGGGCACACTGAAGCTTTCTTT. Its translation: CASSQKGGHTEAFF.

The rearrangement links TRBV6-6 to TRBJ1-1; D gene unclear. CDR3 length: 13 amino acids. The V end lost 2 bases, the J end lost 0 bases, and 4 bases lay between the germline ends. The germline V gene encodes CDR1 MNHNY and CDR2 SVGAGI (reference sequence). CDR3 protein: CASSYNMNTEAFF. DNA of the CDR3: TGTGCCAGCAGTTACAACATGAACACTGAAGCTTTCTTT.

This sequence joins TRBV5-4 and TRBJ1-3; no firm D call. Trimming cost V 3 bases and J 0 bases, with 16 bases left between them. Germline assignment: CDR1 SGHNT and CDR2 YYREEE (reference sequence). The CDR3 is 17 amino acids. CDR3 coding DNA: TGTGCCAGCAGCTCACGCACGCCGGGGAGCTCTGGAAACACCATATATTTT. It translates to CASSSRTPGSSGNTIYF. Supplemented by reference TRBV5-4 and TRBJ1-3, the full variable domain reads ETGVTQSPTHLIKTRGQQVTLRCSSQSGHNTVSWYQQALGQGPQFIFQYYREEENGRGNFPPRFSGLQFPNYSSELNVNALELDDSALYLCASSSRTPGSSGNTIYFGEGSWLTVV.

The genes are TRBV5-1 and TRBJ2-6, with 8 bases aligning to TRBD1. The germline gives CDR1 SGHRS, CDR2 YFSETQ. This CDR3 spans 17 amino acids. With 4 bases clipped from V and 0 bases from J, the junction kept 6 bases outside the gene matches. This chain's CDR3 is CASSGWTGSSGANVLTF. The DNA of the CDR3 is TGCGCCAGCAGCGGGTGGACAGGGAGCTCTGGGGCCAACGTCCTGACTTTC. The entire variable domain, with the rest obtained from reference TRBV5-1 and TRBJ2-6, is as follows: KAGVTQTPRYLIKTRGQQVTLSCSPISGHRSVSWYQQTPGQGLQFLFEYFSETQRNKGNFPGRFSGRQFSNSRSEMNVSTLELGDSALYLCASSGWTGSSGANVLTFGAGSRLTVL.

The V and J genes are TRBV18 and TRBJ1-4; 7 nucleotides match TRBD1. The trim removed 3 bases at V and 6 bases at J, leaving 4 bases unmatched. CDR3 length equals 14 residues. Germline CDR1 and CDR2: KGHSH and LQKENI. CDR3 coding DNA: TGTGCCAGCTCACCGTTTACAGGGGATGAAAAACTGTTTTTT. It yields the protein CASSPFTGDEKLFF.

This chain connects TRBV5-4 to TRBJ2-3; D possibly corresponds to TRBD2 (6 bases). Germline V lookup: CDR1 SGHNT, CDR2 YYREEE (reference sequence). The V end was cut by 0 bases, the J end by 1 base, with 9 bases between. This CDR3 comprises 15 residues. The CDR3 DNA reads TGTGCCAGCAGCTTGGGGGCTAGCGGCACAGATACGCAGTATTTT. This encodes CASSLGASGTDTQYF.

The rearrangement joins TRBV29-1 to TRBJ2-1; TRBD2 might be the D (7 bases). Trimming shortened V by 2 bases and J by 0 bases, and 11 bases separated the two germline ends. Per the germline V gene, CDR1 is SQVTM and CDR2 is ANQGSEA. This CDR3 has 15 residues. CDR3 protein: CSVEHGGLSYNEQFF. In nucleotides, the CDR3 is TGCAGCGTTGAACACGGGGGGCTCTCCTACAATGAGCAGTTCTTC.

The rearrangement joins TRBV21-1 to TRBJ1-2; the D call in the table, TRBD1, was not verified against the DNA. TRBV21-1 is a known pseudogene. This CDR3 region has 16 residues. The CDR3: CASSPRTGRANYGYTF. DNA for the CDR3: TGTGCCAGCAGCCCCAGAACAGGGAGAGCTAACTATGGCTACACCTTC.